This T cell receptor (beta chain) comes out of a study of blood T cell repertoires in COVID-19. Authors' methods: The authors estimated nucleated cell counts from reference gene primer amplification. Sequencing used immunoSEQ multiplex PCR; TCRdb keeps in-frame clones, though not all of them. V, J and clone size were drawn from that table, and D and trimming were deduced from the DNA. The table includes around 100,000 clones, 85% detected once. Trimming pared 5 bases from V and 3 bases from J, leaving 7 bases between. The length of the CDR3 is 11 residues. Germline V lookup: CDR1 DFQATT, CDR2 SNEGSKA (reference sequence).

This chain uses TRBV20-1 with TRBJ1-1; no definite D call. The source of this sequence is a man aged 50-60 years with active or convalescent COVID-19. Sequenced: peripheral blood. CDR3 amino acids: CSAGRDTEAFF. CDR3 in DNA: TGCAGTGCTGGGAGGGACACTGAAGCTTTCTTT.